The source of this T cell receptor (beta chain) is a study of T cells after yellow fever vaccination. Regarding the study as a whole: It was a small share of clonotypes that appeared in both CD4 and CD8 compartments.

Trimming left V 3 bases short and J 1 base short, with 11 bases between. From germline, CDR1 is SGHKS and CDR2 YYEKEE (reference sequence). This CDR3 is built from 15 residues. Turning to this clonotype: Its specificity is not known.

TCRdb reprocessed the 5' RACE reads via MiXCR and lists one record per CDR3 protein. This table holds almost 600,000 distinct CDR3 sequences, approximately 15% found once. This TCR came from a man in his thirties or forties who received the YFV17D yellow fever vaccine. This material consisted of PBMCs, taken on the day of the yellow fever booster vaccination. The chain combines TRBV5-5 with TRBJ2-1; unclear D gene. The CDR3 loop is CASSSHISSYNEQFF. CDR3 sequence (DNA): TGTGCCAGCAGCTCGCATATTAGTTCCTACAATGAGCAGTTCTTC.